This T cell receptor beta chain was sequenced in a study of shared clonotypes between healthy human individuals. Study results and caveats: Large depth notwithstanding, sorted-subset sequencing proved incomplete by rarefaction. Generally, naive subsets came out with larger estimated richness than memory subsets.

Germline V gene data show CDR1 as MNHEY and CDR2 as SVGAGI. The CDR3 is made up of 15 amino acids. V lost 6 bases and J lost 4, with 16 bases in between. Clones were sequenced by immunoSEQ multiplex PCR, and TCRdb holds only the in-frame ones, with some missing. The sample has around 2,000,000 clones; just over 90% are singletons. In the naive CD8 group, cells lacked CD45RO and were positively selected for CCR7, so terminally differentiated effector memory CD45RA+ cells were left out. Regarding this clone: The target antigen is unknown.

The receptor's source is a man aged 18 to 29 in good health. Some clones in this sample may be carry-over from other donors' samples. The V gene is TRBV6-5, the J gene TRBJ2-1; D might be TRBD1 (5 bases). Sequenced: naive CD8+ T cells from PBMCs. The CDR3 loop reads CASSSEPGIYNEQFF. CDR3 in DNA: TGTGCCAGCAGCTCCGAGCCAGGGATATACAATGAGCAGTTCTTC.